These 28 T cell receptor beta chains originate from one sample sequenced in a study of CD8 T cells in ankylosing spondylitis. MiXCR, applied by TCRdb to the 5' RACE reads, yields one record per CDR3 protein. The table shows tens of thousands of distinct CDR3 sequences, with about 6% occurring only once. Source material: synovial fluid, either unsorted or a sorted T cell fraction (not recorded which). These receptors came from a male donor with ankylosing spondylitis.

This clonotype was counted at least ten times. The chain combines TRBV19 with TRBJ2-7; tentatively, D is TRBD2 (5 bases). V lost 4 bases, J lost 3 bases, and 10 bases lay in between. The CDR3 consists of 13 residues. Germline V gives CDR1 LNHDA, CDR2 SQIVND (reference sequence). The CDR3: CASSRTRGYEQYF. In DNA form, the CDR3 reads TGTGCCAGTAGTAGGACCCGGGGCTACGAGCAGTACTTC.

With regard to this clonotype: Being one base from a much bigger clone, this may be a read error. V is TRBV5-1 and J is TRBJ2-2, with 7 bases lining up with TRBD2. This CDR3 has 16 residues. In germline, CDR1 is SGHRS, CDR2 YFSETQ. J lost 4 bases, V lost 4 bases, and 10 bases had no gene match. The CDR3 sequence is CASSGRLAPGTGELFF. The CDR3 DNA follows: TGCGCCAGCAGCGGGAGACTAGCCCCGGGCACCGGGGAGCTGTTTTTT.

The chain uses TRBV12-3 or TRBV12-4 and TRBJ2-5; 10 bases agree with TRBD2. The V gene end was trimmed by 7 bases and the J gene end by 4 bases; junction bases not matched to a gene: 12. The CDR3 loop spans 16 amino acids. The CDR3 loop reads CASISAGGLSRETQYF. CDR3 sequence (DNA): TGTGCCAGCATCTCAGCGGGAGGGCTCTCTCGAGAGACCCAGTACTTC.

This clonotype was picked up many times. The V gene is TRBV4-1, the J gene TRBJ2-2; 14 positions agree with TRBD2. Trimming at V came to 6 bases and at J to 6 bases, leaving 3 bases not matched to a gene. Germline V lookup: CDR1 MGHRA, CDR2 YSYEKL. The CDR3 runs to 15 residues. The CDR3 loop is CASSPGLAGAGELFF. The CDR3 coding sequence is TGCGCCAGCAGTCCGGGACTAGCGGGAGCCGGGGAGCTGTTTTTT.

This clonotype was found a few times. This chain links TRBV2 with TRBJ2-3; possibly TRBD1 or TRBD2 for D (5 bases each). V lost 6 bases, J lost 5 bases, and 12 bases lay in between. Germline values: CDR1 SNHLY, CDR2 FYNNEI. CDR3 length: 13 amino acids. The CDR3 DNA reads as TGTGCCAGCAGCGGGGACGTCGGAGATACGCAGTATTTT. It yields the protein CASSGDVGDTQYF.

In its sample, this clonotype was seen many times. The chain combines TRBV28 with TRBJ2-7; D is possibly TRBD2 (7 bases). Germline loops: CDR1 MDHEN, CDR2 SYDVKM. The germline V and J ends were trimmed by 6 bases and 9 bases, with 18 bases remaining between them. The CDR3 spans 13 residues. CDR3 bases: TGTGCCAGCAGCGATGGGGGGGCAGATCGGCAGTACTTC. It is translated as CASSDGGADRQYF.

This clonotype has a handful of counts. The chain is built from TRBV10-2 and TRBJ1-5; perhaps TRBD1 as D (5 bases). The germline gives CDR1 WSHSY, CDR2 SAAADI. This CDR3 comprises 14 residues. The V end was cut by 3 bases, the J end by 7 bases, with 13 bases between. The CDR3 protein is CASSDGGGRQPQHF. CDR3 nucleotides: TGCGCCAGCAGTGACGGCGGGGGAAGGCAGCCCCAGCATTTT.

This clonotype was counted many times. The gene calls are TRBV20-1 and TRBJ2-7, with D hard to call. The CDR3 spans 12 residues. Trimming pared 6 bases from V and 3 bases from J, leaving 12 bases between. Germline V gene lookup returns CDR1 DFQATT and CDR2 SNEGSKA (reference sequence). The CDR3 spells CSASPRGYEQYF. CDR3 sequence (DNA): TGCAGTGCCTCCCCTAGAGGCTACGAGCAGTACTTC.

This chain uses TRBV27 with TRBJ2-7, with a tentative D call TRBD2 (5 bases). This CDR3 comprises 14 residues. Trimming took 4 bases from V and 12 from J, leaving 22 bases between them. Germline CDR1 reads MNHEY; CDR2 reads SMNVEV (reference sequence). The CDR3 DNA reads TGTGCCAGCAGTTCCTCCGGGATGGGGAGTCGGCTGTACTTC. Translating it yields CASSSSGMGSRLYF.

This clonotype has only one observation. The rearrangement joins TRBV30 to TRBJ2-2; D unclear. CDR3 size: 11 residues. Germline V lookup: CDR1 GTSNPN, CDR2 SVGIG (reference sequence). V shed 0 bases and J shed 7 bases, with 3 bases lying between them. This chain's CDR3 is CAWSVLGELFF. The CDR3 DNA reads TGTGCCTGGAGTGTCCTCGGGGAGCTGTTTTTT.

This clonotype appeared many times. The rearrangement uses TRBV29-1 and TRBJ1-1, with D unclear. The CDR3 loop spans 10 amino acids. Trimming removed 4 bases at V and 5 bases at J, with 5 bases between. Germline V lookup: CDR1 SQVTM, CDR2 ANQGSEA. CDR3 sequence: CSVGWTEAFF. The CDR3 DNA sequence: TGCAGCGTTGGGTGGACTGAAGCTTTCTTT.

The chain links TRBV25-1 to TRBJ1-1; D not certain. Trimming took off 4 bases at V and 2 bases at J, with 17 bases between the two ends. The CDR3 runs 16 residues. The germline CDR1 and CDR2 sequences are MGHDK and SYGVNS. Here the CDR3 reads CASSASTAGKNTEAFF. The CDR3 bases are TGTGCCAGCAGTGCCTCTACAGCGGGGAAAAACACTGAAGCTTTCTTT.

This clonotype was seen a handful of times. The V and J genes are TRBV5-1 and TRBJ1-4; 8 bases fit TRBD1. The CDR3 runs to 14 residues. V trimming: 3 bases; J trimming: 10 bases; junction bases outside the gene matches: 8. The germline CDR1 and CDR2 sequences are SGHRS and YFSETQ. The CDR3 sequence: CASSSDRADGKLFF. In nucleotides, the CDR3 is TGCGCCAGCAGCTCGGACAGGGCGGACGGAAAACTGTTTTTT.

Ten or more counts support this clonotype. The chain joins TRBV12-3 or TRBV12-4 to TRBJ2-2, with D unresolved. V dropped 2 bases and J dropped 0 bases, with 7 bases sitting between them. The CDR3 is 15 amino acids. CDR3 protein: CASSLTETNTGELFF. DNA of the CDR3: TGTGCCAGCAGTTTAACGGAGACGAACACCGGGGAGCTGTTTTTT.

This clonotype was picked up many times. The rearrangement links TRBV5-6 to TRBJ2-3; TRBD2 is a possible D gene (5 bases). CDR1 is SGHDT and CDR2 is YYEEEE in the germline V gene. This CDR3 is built from 13 residues. The V gene lost 0 bases and the J gene lost 5 bases, with 7 bases spanning the gap. The CDR3: CASSLEEVDTQYF. CDR3 sequence (DNA): TGTGCCAGCAGCTTGGAGGAGGTAGATACGCAGTATTTT.

This clonotype was seen ten or more times. The J gene is TRBJ2-1, the V gene TRBV7-6, with D possibly TRBD2 on 5 matching bases. Germline assignment: CDR1 SGHVS and CDR2 FNYEAQ. This CDR3 comprises 16 residues. V was cut by 0 bases and J by 6 bases, with 15 bases left in between. The CDR3 region is CASSLAEASGINEQFF. DNA of the CDR3: TGTGCCAGCAGCTTAGCGGAGGCTAGTGGAATCAATGAGCAGTTCTTC.

This clonotype was seen a handful of times. The chain links TRBV3-1 to TRBJ1-6; no clear D gene. Germline V gives CDR1 LGHDT, CDR2 YNNKEL (reference sequence). The CDR3 sequence is 12 residues long. The ends were cut back, 2 bases at V and 9 bases at J, with 5 bases in the middle. The CDR3, as DNA: TGTGCCAGCAGCCAACAATTTTCACCCCTCCACTTT. Translating gives CASSQQFSPLHF.

V gene TRBV5-5 combines with J gene TRBJ2-5; TRBD2 matches 13 bases. After removal of 0 bases from V and 5 bases from J, the junction contained 10 bases not matched to a gene. CDR3 length: 18 amino acids. Germline CDR1 SGHKS, CDR2 YYEKEE (reference sequence). The CDR3 region has the DNA TGTGCCAGCAGCTTGGCGGATGGACTAGCGGGAGTCCGGGAGACCCAGTACTTC. Translation gives CASSLADGLAGVRETQYF.

This clonotype was found many times. V gene TRBV5-1 combines with J gene TRBJ2-7, with TRBD2 matching over 7 bases. Trimming took 0 bases from V and 2 from J; bases not matched to a gene: 8. The V gene's germline CDR1 is SGHRS and CDR2 YFSETQ. This CDR3 spans 16 amino acids. CDR3 residues: CASSLGPTSVPYEQYF. As DNA, the CDR3 is TGCGCCAGCAGCTTGGGGCCAACTAGCGTACCCTACGAGCAGTACTTC.

The V and J genes are TRBV28 and TRBJ2-1, with TRBD2 as a possible D gene (6 bases). V lost 10 bases, J lost 13 bases, and 20 bases lay in between. Germline-derived CDR1 and CDR2 are MDHEN and SYDVKM. This CDR3 is built from 12 residues. CDR3 sequence (DNA): TGTGCCACCTCATTGGTGGAGGGCCGACAGTTCTTC. Residues: CATSLVEGRQFF.

V is TRBV6-2 or TRBV6-3 and J is TRBJ2-2; 8 nucleotides match TRBD1. This CDR3 is built from 13 residues. Losses at the gene ends were 10 bases for V and 2 bases for J; bases not matched to a gene: 3. Germline CDR1 is MNHEY and CDR2 is SVGEGT. CDR3 sequence reads: CANGQGNTGELFF. The CDR3 coding sequence is TGTGCCAACGGACAGGGTAACACCGGGGAGCTGTTTTTT.

There are many counts of this clonotype. J is TRBJ2-1 and V is TRBV11-1; no firm D call. CDR1 and CDR2 (germline): SGHAT, FQDESV (reference sequence). CDR3 size: 18 residues. The V gene lost 4 bases and the J gene lost 4 bases, with 23 bases spanning the gap. CDR3 sequence (DNA): TGTGCCAGCAGCTCCTCGCTTGCTGGCTACTCGCTATACAATGAGCAGTTCTTC. It translates to CASSSSLAGYSLYNEQFF.

V is TRBV7-2 and J is TRBJ1-2, with D possibly matching TRBD1 (6 bases). Germline values: CDR1 SGHTA, CDR2 FQGNSA. V dropped 4 bases and J dropped 6 bases, with 21 bases sitting between them. The CDR3 extends over 16 amino acids. In DNA form, the CDR3 reads TGTGCCAGCAGCTCAAATCCACAGGGCCGCCGGCATGGCTACACCTTC. Amino acid sequence: CASSSNPQGRRHGYTF.

There are a few counts of this clonotype. The V call is TRBV14, the J call TRBJ2-5; D is unclear. Germline CDR1 is SGHDN and CDR2 is FVKESK. The CDR3 loop spans 14 amino acids. Trimming stripped 2 bases from V and 1 base from J, with 8 bases between. The CDR3 loop reads CASSQWALQETQYF. The DNA of the CDR3 is TGTGCCAGCAGCCAATGGGCCCTCCAAGAGACCCAGTACTTC.

This clonotype has ten or more counts. The chain has TRBV6-5 and TRBJ2-7; D gene ambiguous. The CDR3 has 14 residues. Trimming took off 0 bases at V and 2 bases at J, with 8 bases between the two ends. Germline V gene sequence: CDR1 MNHEY, CDR2 SVGAGI. In DNA, the CDR3 is TGTGCCAGCAGTTACTCGCTAGGGCCCTACGAGCAGTACTTC. Its translation is CASSYSLGPYEQYF.

This clonotype was seen repeatedly, ten times or more. The V call is TRBV5-1, the J call TRBJ2-3; 7 bases align to TRBD2. With V trimmed by 0 bases and J by 4 bases, 5 bases remained unmatched. From germline, CDR1 is SGHRS and CDR2 YFSETQ. The CDR3 runs 15 residues. CDR3 bases: TGCGCCAGCAGCTTGGACGGACTAGTAGCAGATACGCAGTATTTT. It encodes CASSLDGLVADTQYF.

This clonotype appeared many times. The chain carries TRBV10-3 and TRBJ1-4; the D is unclear. Per germline, CDR1 ENHRY and CDR2 SYGVKD. The V and J ends lost 2 bases and 8 bases respectively, with 9 bases between them. CDR3 length: 13 amino acids. In nucleotides, the CDR3 is TGTGCCATCAGTGAGGAGGGAGGGGAAAAACTGTTTTTT. Residues: CAISEEGGEKLFF.

This clonotype was counted ten times or more. The junction departs from germline at one end; a sequencing error may be responsible. The CDR3 sequence: CSVKEGLAGGREQYF. As DNA, the CDR3 is TGCAGCGTTAAAGAGGGACTAGCGGGAGGGCGCGAGCAGTACTTC. The V gene is TRBV29-1, the J gene TRBJ2-7, with 16 bases identical to TRBD2. There are 15 residues in the CDR3. CDR1 and CDR2 (germline): SQVTM, ANQGSEA.